These 32 T cell receptor beta chains were all obtained from the same sample, sequenced in a study of cytomegalovirus exposure and HLA in healthy donors. The primer mix had 60 Vbeta and 13 Jbeta primers. Produced via immunoSEQ multiplex PCR; TCRdb's table is partial and in-frame only. The table includes roughly 200,000 clones, 65% to 85% detected once. Sequencing input: PBMCs. These TCRs come from a man aged 40-49 years in good health and CMV-seropositive.

V is TRBV27 and J is TRBJ2-1; 11 bases align to TRBD2. Germline V gene sequence: CDR1 MNHEY, CDR2 SMNVEV (reference sequence). Trimming cost V 6 bases and J 5 bases; bases outside gene matches: 6. There are 15 residues in the CDR3. In nucleotides, the CDR3 is TGTGCCAGCAGCCCTGGGACTAGCGGACACAATGAGCAGTTCTTC. It encodes CASSPGTSGHNEQFF.

This clone was found a few times. The rearrangement uses TRBV15 and TRBJ1-4; D ambiguous. The germline V and J ends were trimmed by 1 base and 2 bases, with 14 bases remaining between them. Germline V gene data show CDR1 as LNHNV and CDR2 as YYDKDF (reference sequence). The CDR3 totals 17 residues. The CDR3 bases are TGTGCCACCAGCAGAGCTCCCATGGGGAGCACTAATGAAAAACTGTTTTTT. This codes for CATSRAPMGSTNEKLFF.

The chain employs TRBV28 and TRBJ1-1; 9 nucleotides match TRBD1. The germline gives CDR1 MDHEN, CDR2 SYDVKM. V lost 6 bases and J lost 10; bases outside the gene matches: 18. CDR3 length: 16 residues. CDR3 bases: TGTGCCAGCAGCCGACTTACCGGGACAGGGCTTAGGAGAGCTTTCTTT. Its translation is CASSRLTGTGLRRAFF. Complete variable domain (other parts from reference TRBV28 and TRBJ1-1): DVKVTQSSRYLVKRTGEKVFLECVQDMDHENMFWYRQDPGLGLRLIYFSYDVKMKEKGDIPEGYSVSREKKERFSLILESASTNQTSMYLCASSRLTGTGLRRAFFGQGTRLTVV.

This clone was seen a few times. This rearrangement joins TRBV11-2 to TRBJ2-6; TRBD1 matches 7 bases. The CDR3 is 17 amino acids. V was pared by 7 bases and J by 0 bases, with 9 bases of the junction left unmatched. Germline assignment: CDR1 SGHAT and CDR2 FQNNGV. CDR3: CASTLTGQISGANVLTF. The CDR3 DNA sequence: TGTGCCAGCACCCTAACGGGACAGATCTCTGGGGCCAACGTCCTGACTTTC.

This clone has a single count. J is TRBJ2-3 and V is TRBV7-9; D perhaps matches TRBD2 (6 bases). This CDR3 contains 14 residues. V lost 3 bases to trimming and J lost 6 bases, with 13 bases between them. The V gene's germline CDR1 is SEHNR and CDR2 FQNEAQ (reference sequence). CDR3 DNA: TGTGCCAGCAGCTTGGGGCGGGACCCCGATACGCAGTATTTT. Its protein is CASSLGRDPDTQYF.

This rearrangement joins TRBV5-1 to TRBJ2-3; D remains ambiguous. CDR1 is SGHRS, CDR2 YFSETQ, per germline. The CDR3 has 14 amino acids. Trimming took off 0 bases at V and 1 base at J, with 6 bases between the two ends. This chain's CDR3 is CASSLGGRTDTQYF. In nucleotides, the CDR3 is TGCGCCAGCAGCTTGGGAGGTCGCACAGATACGCAGTATTTT.

The chain is built from TRBV27 and TRBJ2-3, with D tentatively TRBD2 (5 bases). Per germline, CDR1 MNHEY and CDR2 SMNVEV (reference sequence). Trimming stripped 5 bases from V and 2 bases from J, with 17 bases between. The CDR3 contains 16 residues. DNA for the CDR3: TGTGCCAGCAGTCCCCGCTGGGGAGAAGACACAGATACGCAGTATTTT. It yields the protein CASSPRWGEDTDTQYF.

The rearrangement joins TRBV4-2 to TRBJ2-7, with 7 bases identical to TRBD2. CDR1 is LGHNA and CDR2 is YNFKEQ in the germline V gene. V gave up 0 bases and J gave up 2 bases; unmatched junction bases: 7. The CDR3 is 16 residues long. CDR3 nucleotides: TGTGCCAGCAGCCAAGATCCGGGGGGTATTCCCTACGAGCAGTACTTC. This gives the protein CASSQDPGGIPYEQYF.

This sequence joins TRBV19 and TRBJ2-1; no reliable D call. Trimming left V 0 bases short and J 8 bases short, with 17 bases between. The CDR3 covers 16 residues. Germline CDR1 is LNHDA and CDR2 is SQIVND (reference sequence). The CDR3 region is CASSIDNSARSHEQFF. The CDR3 nucleotides read TGTGCCAGTAGTATAGATAATAGTGCTAGGTCCCATGAGCAGTTCTTC.

The rearrangement joins TRBV7-2 to TRBJ1-4, with a weak D call TRBD1 (6 bases). CDR1 and CDR2 from the germline V gene are SGHTA and FQGNSA. The germline V and J ends were trimmed by 2 bases and 5 bases, with 12 bases remaining between them. The CDR3 is 15 residues long. CDR3 DNA: TGTGCCAGCAGCTTACAGGGGTCGGGGAATGAAAAACTGTTTTTT. It yields the protein CASSLQGSGNEKLFF.

V and J are TRBV9 and TRBJ2-7; 8 nucleotides line up with TRBD2. CDR1 and CDR2 (germline): SGDLS, YYNGEE. This CDR3 comprises 15 residues. V was clipped by 0 bases and J by 5 bases; unmatched bases: 7. CDR3 amino acids: CASSVAGGRSDEQYF. The CDR3 DNA is TGTGCCAGCAGCGTAGCCGGCGGGAGGTCCGACGAGCAGTACTTC.

V gene TRBV28 combines with J gene TRBJ2-5; D is unresolved. CDR1 is MDHEN and CDR2 is SYDVKM in the germline V gene. The CDR3 has 13 amino acids. The ends were cut back, 3 bases at V and 4 bases at J, with 9 bases in the middle. The CDR3 reads CASSLEKPETQYF. The CDR3 region has the DNA TGTGCCAGCAGTTTGGAGAAGCCAGAGACCCAGTACTTC. The full variable domain, its missing parts supplied by reference TRBV28 and TRBJ2-5, is DVKVTQSSRYLVKRTGEKVFLECVQDMDHENMFWYRQDPGLGLRLIYFSYDVKMKEKGDIPEGYSVSREKKERFSLILESASTNQTSMYLCASSLEKPETQYFGPGTRLLVL.

This clone was seen more than once but under ten times. The chain has TRBV7-9 and TRBJ2-6; D perhaps matches TRBD1 (6 bases). The CDR3 length is 14 residues. In germline, CDR1 is SEHNR, CDR2 FQNEAQ (reference sequence). Trimming took 1 base from V and 9 from J, leaving 10 bases between them. In DNA form, the CDR3 reads TGTGCCAGCAGCTTAGGGGGACAAGGCAACGTCCTGACTTTC. Protein product: CASSLGGQGNVLTF.

This clone was counted a single time. The genes are TRBV7-9 and TRBJ1-2; a weak D match, TRBD1 (6 bases). Per the germline V gene, CDR1 is SEHNR and CDR2 is FQNEAQ (reference sequence). The CDR3 is made up of 14 amino acids. The V end lost 5 bases, the J end lost 4 bases, and 14 bases lay between the germline ends. The CDR3 DNA reads as TGTGCCAGCAGCGCCTCGGACAGTCTCTATGGCTACACCTTC. Translation gives CASSASDSLYGYTF.

The V and J genes are TRBV10-3 and TRBJ2-6, with a tentative D call TRBD1 (5 bases). The CDR3 consists of 19 residues. Trimming left V 3 bases short and J 0 bases short, with 18 bases between. The V gene's germline CDR1 is ENHRY and CDR2 SYGVKD. CDR3 sequence: CAISENGRGLRSGANVLTF. The CDR3 coding sequence is TGTGCCATCAGTGAAAATGGTAGGGGCCTGCGCTCTGGGGCCAACGTCCTGACTTTC.

This sequence joins TRBV18 and TRBJ1-2, with 7 bases identical to TRBD1. The CDR3 extends over 18 amino acids. Germline lookup yields CDR1 KGHSH and CDR2 LQKENI. V shed 5 bases, J shed 6 bases, and the junction held 21 bases outside the gene matches. CDR3 nucleotides: TGTGCCAGCTCAACAATAGGAGGGGGCGCAGGCCCCTCCAATGGCTACACCTTC. Its protein product is CASSTIGGGAGPSNGYTF.

Of note for this clone: The sample contains more than one DNA sequence encoding this CDR3. The chain links TRBV14 to TRBJ1-4; D unclear. Trimming left V 1 base short and J 7 bases short, with 7 bases between. Germline CDR1 reads SGHDN; CDR2 reads FVKESK. The CDR3 totals 13 residues. The CDR3 DNA reads as TGTGCCAGCAGCCAAGTAGTCGGTGAAAAACTGTTTTTT. Translated: CASSQVVGEKLFF.

V usage is TRBV19 and J usage is TRBJ1-1; possible D gene TRBD1, 5 bases. V dropped 5 bases and J dropped 1 base, with 11 bases sitting between them. The CDR3 runs 14 residues. The V gene's germline CDR1 is LNHDA and CDR2 SQIVND (reference sequence). CDR3 in DNA: TGTGCCAGTAGTTTCACGGGGGAGAACACTGAAGCTTTCTTT. It specifies CASSFTGENTEAFF.

The chain couples TRBV11-2 to TRBJ2-3, with D hard to call. The CDR3 is 12 amino acids. Germline V CDR1 and CDR2: SGHAT, FQNNGV. V was trimmed by 1 base and J by 5 bases, leaving 4 bases between them. CDR3 protein: CASSLALDTQYF. CDR3 nucleotides: TGTGCCAGCAGCTTAGCACTAGATACGCAGTATTTT.

V usage is TRBV4-3 and J usage is TRBJ1-1, with D possibly being TRBD1 (6 bases). This CDR3 has 15 residues. Trimming left V 1 base short and J 5 bases short, with 14 bases between. The V gene's germline CDR1 is LGHNA and CDR2 YSLEER. CDR3 nucleotide sequence: TGCGCCAGCAGCCAAGCCCAACCCAGGGGTACTGAAGCTTTCTTT. This gives the protein CASSQAQPRGTEAFF.

This clone was seen a handful of times. Other DNA sequences of this sample code for an identical CDR3. This chain uses TRBV4-2 with TRBJ2-7; 9 nucleotides agree with TRBD1. The trim removed 3 bases at V and 1 base at J, leaving 4 bases unmatched. CDR3 length: 15 amino acids. Germline CDR1 LGHNA, CDR2 YNFKEQ. The CDR3 region is CASSQGQGGSYEQYF. CDR3 sequence (DNA): TGTGCCAGCAGCCAGGGACAGGGAGGTTCCTACGAGCAGTACTTC.

This clone was counted between two and nine times. The chain recombines TRBV29-1 with TRBJ2-7, with TRBD2 matching 7 bases. Germline loops: CDR1 SQVTM, CDR2 ANQGSEA. This CDR3 has 14 amino acids. The V gene end was trimmed by 5 bases and the J gene end by 4 bases; junction bases not matched to a gene: 11. This chain's CDR3 is CSVLWEGRLYEQYF. For the CDR3, the DNA is TGCAGCGTTCTCTGGGAGGGCCGATTATACGAGCAGTACTTC.

This clone was recorded once. The chain links TRBV2 to TRBJ2-2, with 8 bases identical to TRBD1. This CDR3 is 13 amino acids long. Trimming at V came to 10 bases and at J to 4 bases, leaving 5 bases not matched to a gene. Germline loops: CDR1 SNHLY, CDR2 FYNNEI. CDR3 nucleotides: TGTGCCACAGGACAGGGCCCCACCGGGGAGCTGTTTTTT. This translates into CATGQGPTGELFF.

The gene calls are TRBV11-2 and TRBJ2-3; 11 bases match TRBD1. Per germline, CDR1 SGHAT and CDR2 FQNNGV. The CDR3 covers 17 residues. The ends lost 3 bases at V and 4 bases at J; junction bases unmatched: 9. The CDR3 region has the DNA TGTGCCAGCAGCTTGGGACAGGGGGTTGTAACCGCAGATACGCAGTATTTT. Amino acid sequence: CASSLGQGVVTADTQYF.

This chain uses TRBV29-1 with TRBJ1-2; D not resolved. There are 11 residues in the CDR3. The V end was cut by 6 bases, the J end by 5 bases, with 10 bases between. CDR1 is SQVTM, CDR2 ANQGSEA, per germline. CDR3 residues: CSVRERYGYTF. The DNA of the CDR3 is TGCAGCGTAAGAGAAAGATATGGCTACACCTTC.

This sequence joins TRBV7-3 and TRBJ2-5, with D possibly matching TRBD2 (5 bases). Germline loops: CDR1 SGHTA, CDR2 FQGTGA. This CDR3 comprises 13 residues. The V gene lost 2 bases and the J gene lost 5 bases, with 9 bases spanning the gap. CDR3 protein: CASSLFGGETQYF. In DNA, the CDR3 is TGTGCCAGCAGCTTATTCGGCGGGGAGACCCAGTACTTC.

This clone was detected a few times. An end of the junction does not agree with germline; a read error may underlie this. This sequence joins TRBV30 and TRBJ1-2; D may be TRBD1 (6 bases). This CDR3 has 9 amino acids. Per germline, CDR1 GTSNPN and CDR2 SVGIG (reference sequence). The CDR3 region is CAWNLGAAF. DNA for the CDR3: TGTGCCTGGAATCTGGGGGCCGCCTTC.

The chain employs TRBV30 and TRBJ1-1; a weak D match, TRBD1 (5 bases). This CDR3 has 13 amino acids. Germline CDR1 is GTSNPN and CDR2 is SVGIG (reference sequence). V dropped 4 bases and J dropped 2 bases, with 11 bases sitting between them. The CDR3 region is CAWKSGTNTEAFF. The CDR3, as DNA: TGTGCCTGGAAAAGCGGGACCAACACTGAAGCTTTCTTT.

The rearrangement uses TRBV15 and TRBJ1-2; D might be TRBD1 (5 bases). This CDR3 has 14 residues. Germline V gene data show CDR1 as LNHNV and CDR2 as YYDKDF (reference sequence). V lost 1 base to trimming and J lost 1 base, with 7 bases between them. This CDR3 is CATSRGGGNYGYTF. The CDR3 nucleotides read TGTGCCACCAGCAGAGGGGGCGGTAACTATGGCTACACCTTC.

In regard to this clone: The sample contains more than one DNA sequence encoding this CDR3. J is TRBJ2-1 and V is TRBV5-1; TRBD2 aligns across 8 bases. The CDR3 is 15 amino acids. The germline gives CDR1 SGHRS, CDR2 YFSETQ. The trim removed 7 bases at V and 8 bases at J, leaving 14 bases unmatched. The CDR3 region is CASAITSGRFDEQFF. The CDR3 DNA reads as TGCGCCAGCGCAATTACTAGCGGCAGGTTCGATGAGCAGTTCTTC.

The chain has TRBV19 and TRBJ2-2, with D tentatively TRBD2 (5 bases). The CDR3 sequence is 17 residues long. Trimming stripped 3 bases from V and 2 bases from J, with 16 bases between. Germline V gives CDR1 LNHDA, CDR2 SQIVND (reference sequence). The chain's CDR3 is CASSMKFGRTNTGELFF. DNA for the CDR3: TGTGCCAGTAGTATGAAGTTCGGTAGGACTAACACCGGGGAGCTGTTTTTT.

CDR3 sequence: CASSLGGLAGRDTQYF. CDR3 nucleotide sequence: TGTGCCAGCAGCTTAGGAGGACTAGCGGGCCGAGATACGCAGTATTTT. The rearrangement links TRBV7-2 to TRBJ2-3, with 11 bases lining up with TRBD2. Germline CDR1 SGHTA, CDR2 FQGNSA. The CDR3 covers 16 residues. V dropped 1 base and J dropped 5; count of bases not matched to a gene: 5.